These T cell receptor beta chains were read from a single sample in a study of PD-1 blockade in classical Hodgkin lymphoma. Assay used: immunoSEQ multiplex PCR; TCRdb lists only in-frame clones, some missing. The sample contains 30,000 to 35,000 clones, over 75% of which appear only once. The specimen comprised CD4+ T cells from blood, sampled at baseline. The receptors originated from a human donor with classical Hodgkin lymphoma. Each CDR3 is given with its conserved first and last residue. Each record gives: V gene, J gene, D gene, CDR3 protein. The D gene is left open where the match is weak.

v_gene: TRBV29-1; j_gene: TRBJ2-2; d_gene: .; CDR3aa: CSVGGTGELFF
v_gene: TRBV18; j_gene: TRBJ1-1; d_gene: .; CDR3aa: CASSRSSNTEAFF
v_gene: TRBV5-1; j_gene: TRBJ2-2; d_gene: .; CDR3aa: CASSLEEFLGAGELFF
v_gene: TRBV10-3; j_gene: TRBJ1-1; d_gene: .; CDR3aa: CAISESVVFGTNTEAFF
v_gene: TRBV6-5; j_gene: TRBJ2-7; d_gene: .; CDR3aa: CASRSWGDISYEQYF
v_gene: TRBV7-8; j_gene: TRBJ1-5; d_gene: TRBD1; CDR3aa: CASSRRQGGFGNQPQHF
v_gene: TRBV28; j_gene: TRBJ1-5; d_gene: .; CDR3aa: CASSTPDGWWGPGNQPQHF
v_gene: TRBV5-5; j_gene: TRBJ1-5; d_gene: .; CDR3aa: CASSLRTEKTSNQPQHF
v_gene: TRBV10-3; j_gene: TRBJ2-7; d_gene: .; CDR3aa: CATLDQGRYYEQYF
v_gene: TRBV13; j_gene: TRBJ2-1; d_gene: TRBD2; CDR3aa: CASSDILSGTASGRRSYNEQFF
v_gene: TRBV30; j_gene: TRBJ1-5; d_gene: .; CDR3aa: CACNVQGGNQPQHF
v_gene: TRBV14; j_gene: TRBJ2-5; d_gene: .; CDR3aa: CASSQRGETQYF
v_gene: TRBV29-1; j_gene: TRBJ2-3; d_gene: TRBD2; CDR3aa: CSVGSVPGLVSGTDTQYF
v_gene: TRBV30; j_gene: TRBJ2-7; d_gene: .; CDR3aa: CAWGPSPPGWDYEQYF
v_gene: TRBV5-1; j_gene: TRBJ1-1; d_gene: .; CDR3aa: CASSLFLLRGRMNTEAFF
v_gene: TRBV6-5; j_gene: TRBJ2-5; d_gene: TRBD1; CDR3aa: CASRRDRIQETQYF
v_gene: TRBV6-4; j_gene: TRBJ2-3; d_gene: TRBD2; CDR3aa: CASSDGLAGGADTQYF
v_gene: TRBV27; j_gene: TRBJ1-2; d_gene: .; CDR3aa: CASSLDPGFGYTF
v_gene: TRBV5-4; j_gene: TRBJ1-2; d_gene: .; CDR3aa: CASSLDSTNYGYTF
v_gene: TRBV18; j_gene: TRBJ2-7; d_gene: TRBD1; CDR3aa: CASSLQGAPGNEQYF
v_gene: TRBV5-6; j_gene: TRBJ2-1; d_gene: TRBD1; CDR3aa: CASSPGTGGIYNEQFF
v_gene: TRBV11-3; j_gene: TRBJ1-1; d_gene: .; CDR3aa: CASSPGRLNTEAFF
v_gene: TRBV19; j_gene: TRBJ1-2; d_gene: .; CDR3aa: CASGTGLGVDYGYTF
v_gene: TRBV19; j_gene: TRBJ1-1; d_gene: TRBD1; CDR3aa: CASRLQGASTEAFF
v_gene: TRBV18; j_gene: TRBJ1-5; d_gene: .; CDR3aa: CASSPRNSGYEPQHF
v_gene: TRBV28; j_gene: TRBJ2-7; d_gene: TRBD1; CDR3aa: CASRSGTGGIEQYF
v_gene: TRBV5-1; j_gene: TRBJ1-1; d_gene: TRBD1; CDR3aa: CASSLVTGQGAVEAFF
v_gene: TRBV15; j_gene: TRBJ2-3; d_gene: .; CDR3aa: CATSSRGTSTDTQYF
v_gene: TRBV18; j_gene: TRBJ1-1; d_gene: TRBD1; CDR3aa: CASSPTGDTEAFF
v_gene: TRBV7-9; j_gene: TRBJ2-1; d_gene: .; CDR3aa: CASSYTNNEQFF
v_gene: TRBV6-1; j_gene: TRBJ2-2; d_gene: TRBD2; CDR3aa: CASSIGLADTGELFF
v_gene: TRBV7-8; j_gene: TRBJ2-7; d_gene: .; CDR3aa: CASSLARSYEQYF
v_gene: TRBV5-1; j_gene: TRBJ1-1; d_gene: .; CDR3aa: CASSLAGMGTEAFF
v_gene: TRBV2; j_gene: TRBJ1-2; d_gene: .; CDR3aa: CAIPAVTTLANYGYTF
v_gene: TRBV28; j_gene: TRBJ2-5; d_gene: .; CDR3aa: CASRNQETQYF
v_gene: TRBV19; j_gene: TRBJ1-1; d_gene: .; CDR3aa: CASSIGPRGTEAFF
v_gene: TRBV7-9; j_gene: TRBJ2-1; d_gene: .; CDR3aa: CASSLSGGVQSNEQFF
v_gene: TRBV30; j_gene: TRBJ1-2; d_gene: .; CDR3aa: CAWSVSSYYGYTF
v_gene: TRBV5-5; j_gene: TRBJ1-1; d_gene: TRBD1; CDR3aa: CASSLTGLNTEAFF
v_gene: TRBV18; j_gene: TRBJ1-2; d_gene: TRBD1; CDR3aa: CASTYGQGRDYTF
v_gene: TRBV14; j_gene: TRBJ1-5; d_gene: .; CDR3aa: CASSQSGLDQPQHF
v_gene: TRBV29-1; j_gene: TRBJ1-2; d_gene: .; CDR3aa: CSVPGVRKYGYTF
v_gene: TRBV5-1; j_gene: TRBJ2-7; d_gene: .; CDR3aa: CASSFDSPLNSYEQYF
v_gene: TRBV5-1; j_gene: TRBJ1-1; d_gene: TRBD1; CDR3aa: CASGTGRDSGGAFF
v_gene: TRBV29-1; j_gene: TRBJ2-1; d_gene: .; CDR3aa: CSVVRPVNEQFF
v_gene: TRBV19; j_gene: TRBJ2-2; d_gene: .; CDR3aa: CASGVAVNTGELFF
v_gene: TRBV9; j_gene: TRBJ2-5; d_gene: .; CDR3aa: CASSARDLWGETQYF
v_gene: TRBV2; j_gene: TRBJ2-2; d_gene: .; CDR3aa: CASRRFYAGNTGELFF
v_gene: TRBV5-1; j_gene: TRBJ2-5; d_gene: .; CDR3aa: CASSLVTRETQYF
v_gene: TRBV5-1; j_gene: TRBJ1-4; d_gene: TRBD1; CDR3aa: CASSFKDRGGGEKLFF
v_gene: TRBV29-1; j_gene: TRBJ1-1; d_gene: TRBD1; CDR3aa: CSVLRDRNTEAFF
v_gene: TRBV7-3; j_gene: TRBJ2-2; d_gene: .; CDR3aa: CASSFNRVANTGELFF
v_gene: TRBV2; j_gene: TRBJ2-7; d_gene: .; CDR3aa: CASSIMGPPRF
v_gene: TRBV19; j_gene: TRBJ2-2; d_gene: TRBD1; CDR3aa: CASSTHRGPGELFF